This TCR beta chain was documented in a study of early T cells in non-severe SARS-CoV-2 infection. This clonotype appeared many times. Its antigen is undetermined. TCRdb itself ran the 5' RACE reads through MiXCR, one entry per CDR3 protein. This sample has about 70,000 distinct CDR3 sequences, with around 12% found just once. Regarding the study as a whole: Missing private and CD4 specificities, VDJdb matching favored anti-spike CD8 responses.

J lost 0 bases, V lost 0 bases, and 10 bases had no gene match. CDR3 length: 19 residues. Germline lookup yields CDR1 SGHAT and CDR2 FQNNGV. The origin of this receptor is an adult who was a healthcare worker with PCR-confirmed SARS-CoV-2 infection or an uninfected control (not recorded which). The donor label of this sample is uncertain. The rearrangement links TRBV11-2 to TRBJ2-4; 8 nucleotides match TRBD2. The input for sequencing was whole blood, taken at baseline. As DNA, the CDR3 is TGTGCCAGCAGCTTAGATGGTACTAGCGGACTACTAGCCAAAAACATTCAGTACTTC. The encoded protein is CASSLDGTSGLLAKNIQYF.